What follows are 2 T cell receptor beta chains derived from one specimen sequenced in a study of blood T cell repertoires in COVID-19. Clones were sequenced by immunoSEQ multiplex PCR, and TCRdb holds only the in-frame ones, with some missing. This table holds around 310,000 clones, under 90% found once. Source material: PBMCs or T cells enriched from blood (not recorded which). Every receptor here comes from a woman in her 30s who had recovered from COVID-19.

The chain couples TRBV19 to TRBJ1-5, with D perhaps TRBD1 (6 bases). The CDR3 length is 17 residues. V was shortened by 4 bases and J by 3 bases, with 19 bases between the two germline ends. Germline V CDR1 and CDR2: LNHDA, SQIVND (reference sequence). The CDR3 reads CASSKKGQGQINQPQHF. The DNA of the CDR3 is TGTGCCAGTAGTAAAAAGGGTCAGGGGCAGATCAATCAGCCCCAGCATTTT.

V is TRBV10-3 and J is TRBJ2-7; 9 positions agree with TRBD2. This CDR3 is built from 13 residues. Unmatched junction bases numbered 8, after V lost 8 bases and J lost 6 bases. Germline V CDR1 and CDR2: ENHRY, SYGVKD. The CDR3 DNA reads TGTGCCATCTACGTAGCGGGAGCACGCGAGCAGTACTTC. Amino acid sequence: CAIYVAGAREQYF.